This entry describes one TCR beta chain. Libraries were prepared by immunoSEQ multiplex PCR; TCRdb keeps only in-frame clonotypes and omits some of them. The table shows almost 15,000 clones, with under 85% occurring only once. The sample belongs to a study of ipilimumab plus nivolumab after autologous stem cell transplantation. Starting 14 to 28 days after autologous transplant, ipilimumab 1 mg/kg was given. V lost 5 bases and J 0 bases, leaving 5 bases between the germline ends. CDR1 and CDR2 from the germline V gene are MNHEY and SVGAGI. CDR3 length equals 14 residues. This specimen was PBMCs, taken in a trial of ipilimumab plus nivolumab as post-transplant consolidation. The clonotype originates from a male donor with primary mediastinal lymphoma. The chain recombines TRBV6-5 with TRBJ2-6, with a weak D call TRBD2 (5 bases). CDR3 nucleotide sequence: TGTGCCAGCAGTGAGGGCTCTGGGGCCAACGTCCTGACTTTC. Translating it yields CASSEGSGANVLTF.